The clone carrying this TCR beta chain was counted ten times or more. The target antigen is unknown. Unique molecular identifiers tagged individual cDNA molecules. TCRdb fed the 5' RACE reads into MiXCR, producing one record per CDR3 protein. There are under 65,000 distinct CDR3 sequences in the sample; about 13% occur only once, and approximately 8.5% lies in the top ten. These data belong to a study of early T cells in non-severe SARS-CoV-2 infection. Broader study findings: Using VDJdb, the matching emphasized anti-spike CD8 responses while missing private and CD4 specificities.

Germline CDR1 SEHNR, CDR2 FQNEAQ (reference sequence). CDR3 size: 15 residues. V dropped 1 base and J dropped 7; count of bases not matched to a gene: 6. The rearrangement uses TRBV7-9 and TRBJ2-1; TRBD2 matches 8 bases. The sequenced sample was whole blood, obtained at baseline. The TCR sequence derives from an adult who was a healthcare worker with PCR-confirmed SARS-CoV-2 infection or an uninfected control (not recorded which). The CDR3 DNA follows: TGTGCCAGCAGCTTAGGAGCGGGAGTCGGGAATGAGCAGTTCTTC. Translated: CASSLGAGVGNEQFF.